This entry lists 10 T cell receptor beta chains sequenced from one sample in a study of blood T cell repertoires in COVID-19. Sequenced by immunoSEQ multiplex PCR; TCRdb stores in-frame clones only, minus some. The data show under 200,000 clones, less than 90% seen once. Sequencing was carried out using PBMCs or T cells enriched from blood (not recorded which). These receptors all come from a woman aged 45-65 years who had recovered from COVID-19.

In DNA, the CDR3 is TGTGCCAGCAGTTCTACAGACAGGGGGGGGAAAAGCTACACCTTC. Its protein product is CASSSTDRGGKSYTF. This chain links TRBV6-5 with TRBJ1-2, with 9 bases lining up with TRBD1. Losses at the gene ends were 4 bases for V and 9 bases for J; bases not matched to a gene: 12. The CDR3 totals 15 residues. CDR1 and CDR2 (germline): MNHEY, SVGAGI.

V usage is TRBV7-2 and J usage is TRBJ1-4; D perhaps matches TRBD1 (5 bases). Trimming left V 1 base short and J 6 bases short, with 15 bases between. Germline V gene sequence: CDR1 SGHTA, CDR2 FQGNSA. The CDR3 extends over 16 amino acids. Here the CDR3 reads CASSLGVAAGDEKLFF. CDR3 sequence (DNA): TGTGCCAGCAGCTTAGGCGTAGCTGCGGGGGATGAAAAACTGTTTTTT.

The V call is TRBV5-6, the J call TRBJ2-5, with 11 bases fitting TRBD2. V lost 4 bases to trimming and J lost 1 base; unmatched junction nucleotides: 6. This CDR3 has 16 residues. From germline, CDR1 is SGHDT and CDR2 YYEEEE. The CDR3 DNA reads TGTGCCAGCAGCCCTGGACTAGCGGGCCTCCAAGAGACCCAGTACTTC. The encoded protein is CASSPGLAGLQETQYF.

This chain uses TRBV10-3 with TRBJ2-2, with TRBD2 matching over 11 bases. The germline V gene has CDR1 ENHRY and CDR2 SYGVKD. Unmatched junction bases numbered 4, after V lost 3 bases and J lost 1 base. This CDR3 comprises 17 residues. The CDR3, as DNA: TGTGCCATCAGTGACCCCGGACTAGCGGGGAACACCGGGGAGCTGTTTTTT. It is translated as CAISDPGLAGNTGELFF.

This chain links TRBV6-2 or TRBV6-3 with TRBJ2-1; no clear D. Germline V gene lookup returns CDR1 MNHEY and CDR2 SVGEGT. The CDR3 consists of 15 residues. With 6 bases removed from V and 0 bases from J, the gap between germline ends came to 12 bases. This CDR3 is CASSPRQTSYNEQFF. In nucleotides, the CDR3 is TGTGCCAGCAGCCCCAGGCAAACCTCCTACAATGAGCAGTTCTTC.

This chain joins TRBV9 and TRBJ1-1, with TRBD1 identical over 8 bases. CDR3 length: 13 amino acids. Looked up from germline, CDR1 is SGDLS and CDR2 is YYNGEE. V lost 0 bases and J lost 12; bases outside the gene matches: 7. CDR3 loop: CASSVGDRGVPFF. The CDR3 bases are TGTGCCAGCAGCGTAGGTGACAGGGGAGTACCTTTCTTT.

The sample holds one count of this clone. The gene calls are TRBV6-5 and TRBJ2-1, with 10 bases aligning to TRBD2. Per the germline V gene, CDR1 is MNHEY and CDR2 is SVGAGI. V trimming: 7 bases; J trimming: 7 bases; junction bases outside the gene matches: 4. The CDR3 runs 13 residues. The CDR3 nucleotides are TGTGCCAGCACTAGCGGGAGTGGGAATGAGCAGTTCTTC. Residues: CASTSGSGNEQFF.

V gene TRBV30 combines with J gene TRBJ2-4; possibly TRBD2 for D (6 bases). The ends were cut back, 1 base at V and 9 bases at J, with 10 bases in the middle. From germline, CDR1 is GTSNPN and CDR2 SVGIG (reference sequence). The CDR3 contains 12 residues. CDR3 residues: CAWSALGGIQYF. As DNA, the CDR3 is TGTGCCTGGAGTGCGCTGGGGGGCATTCAGTACTTC. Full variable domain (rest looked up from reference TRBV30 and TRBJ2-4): SQTIHQWPATLVQPVGSPLSLECTVEGTSNPNLYWYRQAAGRGLQLLFYSVGIGQISSEVPQNLSASRPQDRQFILSSKKLLLSDSGFYLCAWSALGGIQYFGAGTRLSVL.

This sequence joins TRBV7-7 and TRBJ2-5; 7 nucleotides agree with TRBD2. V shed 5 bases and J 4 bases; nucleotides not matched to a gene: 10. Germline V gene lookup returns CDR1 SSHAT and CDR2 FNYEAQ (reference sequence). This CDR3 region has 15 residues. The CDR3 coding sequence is TGTGCCAGCAGCGTGGGGACTATCCCTCGAGAGACCCAGTACTTC. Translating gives CASSVGTIPRETQYF.

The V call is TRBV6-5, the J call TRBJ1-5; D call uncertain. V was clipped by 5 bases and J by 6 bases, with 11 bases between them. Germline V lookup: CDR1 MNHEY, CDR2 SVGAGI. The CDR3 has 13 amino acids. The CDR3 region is CASSPPPRQPQHF. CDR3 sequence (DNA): TGTGCCAGCAGTCCCCCCCCGCGTCAGCCCCAGCATTTT.